This TCR beta chain is drawn from a study of shared clonotypes between healthy human individuals. Overall study findings and caveats: In the sorted subsets, rarefaction showed sequencing was incomplete despite large depth. Memory subsets generally showed smaller estimated richness than naive subsets did.

Losses at the gene ends were 0 bases for V and 4 bases for J; bases not matched to a gene: 2. The CDR3 is made up of 15 amino acids. The germline V gene has CDR1 MNHEY and CDR2 SMNVEV (reference sequence). Into CD45RA+ naive and CD45RA-negative memory subsets, the CD4+ cells were split. On this clone: The antigen is not known.

Deep-level assay runs were performed. Sequencing was performed with immunoSEQ multiplex PCR; in TCRdb, only in-frame clones are kept and a portion is missing. The table has 2 million to 2.5 million clones, 85% to 95% seen once. This sequence was found in a man between 18 and 35 years old in good health. The rearrangement joins TRBV27 to TRBJ2-5; 10 bases are shared with TRBD1. Input material: naive CD4+ T cells sorted from blood. Documented subset: CD45RA+ positively selected. For the CDR3, the DNA is TGTGCCAGCAGTTTATCGAGGGACAGGGGAGAGACCCAGTACTTC. Translation: CASSLSRDRGETQYF.